This is a list of T cell receptor beta chains from one sample in a study of blood T cell repertoires in COVID-19. The method was immunoSEQ multiplex PCR; TCRdb's version includes in-frame clones alone and lacks a portion of them. The sample contains approximately 190,000 clones, under 90% of which appear only once. Specimen: peripheral blood. These receptors originate from a man aged 25 to 45 with active or convalescent COVID-19. CDR3s include the opening cysteine and the closing phenylalanine or tryptophan. The order of the fields is CDR3 protein, CDR3 DNA, J gene, D gene, clone size, V gene. A D gene is named only where the DNA matches it firmly. Size is stated for part of the rows, as once, few or many counts, or as a class when the clone is expanded.

cdr3_aa: CASSGAGGGNQPQHF
cdr3_nt: TGTGCCAGCAGTGGAGCAGGGGGAGGCAATCAGCCCCAGCATTTT
j_call: TRBJ1-5
d_call: TRBD1
clone_size: NA
v_call: TRBV6-1

cdr3_aa: CASSKRAFF
cdr3_nt: TGTGCCAGCAGCAAACGGGCTTTCTTT
j_call: TRBJ1-1
d_call: NA
clone_size: NA
v_call: TRBV21-1

cdr3_aa: CASSPQTTSGGQETQYF
cdr3_nt: TGTGCCAGCTCACCACAAACTACTAGCGGAGGGCAAGAGACCCAGTACTTC
j_call: TRBJ2-5
d_call: TRBD2
clone_size: NA
v_call: TRBV18

cdr3_aa: CASSQVDSIYGYTF
cdr3_nt: TGCGCCAGCAGCCAAGTCGACAGCATCTATGGCTACACCTTC
j_call: TRBJ1-2
d_call: NA
clone_size: NA
v_call: TRBV4-1

cdr3_aa: CASSAGVKGEKLFF
cdr3_nt: TGTGCCAGCAGCGCAGGGGTAAAGGGGGAAAAACTGTTTTTT
j_call: TRBJ1-4
d_call: NA
clone_size: NA
v_call: TRBV9

cdr3_aa: CASSQEGALAGGGDTQYF
cdr3_nt: TGTGCCAGCAGCCAAGAGGGAGCTTTAGCGGGAGGGGGAGATACGCAGTATTTT
j_call: TRBJ2-3
d_call: TRBD2
clone_size: NA
v_call: TRBV3-1/TRBV3-2

cdr3_aa: CASSGALSGGINGELFF
cdr3_nt: TGTGCCAGCAGCGGAGCTTTGAGCGGGGGGATAAACGGGGAGCTGTTTTTT
j_call: TRBJ2-2
d_call: TRBD2
clone_size: NA
v_call: TRBV9

cdr3_aa: CASSTTRSSGNTIYF
cdr3_nt: TGTGCCAGCAGTACCACTAGGAGCTCTGGAAACACCATATATTTT
j_call: TRBJ1-3
d_call: NA
clone_size: NA
v_call: TRBV6-5

cdr3_aa: CASSLVTGMVSGEAFF
cdr3_nt: TGTGCCAGCAGCTTAGTCACAGGGATGGTAAGCGGTGAAGCTTTCTTT
j_call: TRBJ1-1
d_call: NA
clone_size: once
v_call: TRBV7-8

cdr3_aa: CASSRQGYGYTF
cdr3_nt: TGTGCCAGCAGTCGGCAGGGGTATGGCTACACCTTC
j_call: TRBJ1-2
d_call: NA
clone_size: NA
v_call: TRBV6-5

cdr3_aa: CASSHGGGTEAFF
cdr3_nt: TGTGCCAGCAGCCATGGGGGAGGCACTGAAGCTTTCTTT
j_call: TRBJ1-1
d_call: NA
clone_size: NA
v_call: TRBV3-1/TRBV3-2

cdr3_aa: CATARPGGQETQYF
cdr3_nt: TGTGCCACCGCAAGACCCGGAGGTCAAGAGACCCAGTACTTC
j_call: TRBJ2-5
d_call: NA
clone_size: NA
v_call: TRBV24-1

cdr3_aa: CASSRGTGPIYEQYF
cdr3_nt: TGTGCCAGCAGCCGAGGGACAGGGCCCATCTACGAGCAGTACTTC
j_call: TRBJ2-7
d_call: TRBD1
clone_size: NA
v_call: TRBV11-3

cdr3_aa: CATSSGDTSSTDTQYF
cdr3_nt: TGTGCCACCAGCAGTGGGGACACCTCTAGCACAGATACGCAGTATTTT
j_call: TRBJ2-3
d_call: NA
clone_size: NA
v_call: TRBV15

cdr3_aa: CASSPQAGANVLTF
cdr3_nt: TGTGCCAGCAGTCCCCAGGCTGGGGCCAACGTCCTGACTTTC
j_call: TRBJ2-6
d_call: NA
clone_size: NA
v_call: TRBV11-3

cdr3_aa: CAISESRETNYGYTF
cdr3_nt: TGTGCCATCAGTGAGTCGAGGGAAACTAACTATGGCTACACCTTC
j_call: TRBJ1-2
d_call: NA
clone_size: NA
v_call: TRBV10-3

cdr3_aa: CASSRRAINYGYTF
cdr3_nt: TGTGCCAGCAGCCGGAGAGCCATTAACTATGGCTACACCTTC
j_call: TRBJ1-2
d_call: NA
clone_size: NA
v_call: TRBV28

cdr3_aa: CASRRTEETQYF
cdr3_nt: TGTGCCAGCAGGAGGACAGAAGAGACCCAGTACTTC
j_call: TRBJ2-5
d_call: NA
clone_size: NA
v_call: TRBV7-9

cdr3_aa: CAWTTGQSSYTF
cdr3_nt: TGTGCCTGGACCACGGGACAGTCGTCCTACACCTTC
j_call: TRBJ1-2
d_call: TRBD1
clone_size: NA
v_call: TRBV30

cdr3_aa: CASSGAGAYEQYF
cdr3_nt: TGTGCCAGCAGCGGAGCGGGGGCCTACGAGCAGTACTTC
j_call: TRBJ2-7
d_call: TRBD2
clone_size: few
v_call: TRBV9

cdr3_aa: CASSVEGGTGEYVVF
cdr3_nt: TGTGCCAGCAGCGTAGAAGGAGGGACAGGCGAGTATGTGGTCTTC
j_call: TRBJ2-1
d_call: TRBD1
clone_size: NA
v_call: TRBV9

cdr3_aa: CASSLDLFGTSGSSNTGELFF
cdr3_nt: TGTGCCAGCAGCTTAGATCTTTTTGGGACTAGCGGGAGCTCGAACACCGGGGAGCTGTTTTTT
j_call: TRBJ2-2
d_call: TRBD2
clone_size: once
v_call: TRBV7-8

cdr3_aa: CASSVDIGNADTQYF
cdr3_nt: TGTGCCAGCAGCGTAGATATCGGGAACGCAGATACGCAGTATTTT
j_call: TRBJ2-3
d_call: NA
clone_size: NA
v_call: TRBV9

cdr3_aa: CASSPSGSGGERPQHF
cdr3_nt: TGTGCCAGCAGCCCGTCGGGTAGTGGAGGTGAGAGGCCCCAGCATTTT
j_call: TRBJ1-5
d_call: NA
clone_size: NA
v_call: TRBV5-5

cdr3_aa: CASSQEAGGVYNEQFF
cdr3_nt: TGTGCCAGCAGCCAGGAAGCGGGGGGCGTTTACAATGAGCAGTTCTTC
j_call: TRBJ2-1
d_call: TRBD2
clone_size: once
v_call: TRBV3-1/TRBV3-2

cdr3_aa: CATSDSRISYEQYF
cdr3_nt: TGTGCCACCAGTGACTCGCGGATCTCCTACGAGCAGTACTTC
j_call: TRBJ2-7
d_call: NA
clone_size: NA
v_call: TRBV24-1

cdr3_aa: CASRARGQIYGYTF
cdr3_nt: TGTGCCAGCAGAGCTCGGGGACAGATATATGGCTACACCTTC
j_call: TRBJ1-2
d_call: TRBD1
clone_size: NA
v_call: TRBV6-5

cdr3_aa: CAWESQGGYTGELFF
cdr3_nt: TGTGCCTGGGAGTCCCAGGGAGGTTACACCGGGGAGCTGTTTTTT
j_call: TRBJ2-2
d_call: NA
clone_size: NA
v_call: TRBV30

cdr3_aa: CSAEGNTGELFF
cdr3_nt: TGCAGCGCCGAGGGTAATACCGGGGAGCTGTTTTTT
j_call: TRBJ2-2
d_call: NA
clone_size: many
v_call: TRBV29-1

cdr3_aa: CASSEDAGSGQPQHF
cdr3_nt: TGTGCCAGCAGTGAAGACGCGGGATCAGGTCAGCCCCAGCATTTT
j_call: TRBJ1-5
d_call: NA
clone_size: NA
v_call: TRBV6-1

cdr3_aa: CASSESTGTGIYEQYF
cdr3_nt: TGTGCCAGCAGTGAATCCACCGGGACAGGGATCTACGAGCAGTACTTC
j_call: TRBJ2-7
d_call: TRBD1
clone_size: once
v_call: TRBV6-1

cdr3_aa: CASSELRRGYTF
cdr3_nt: TGTGCCAGCAGTGAACTTAGGAGGGGCTACACCTTC
j_call: TRBJ1-2
d_call: NA
clone_size: NA
v_call: TRBV6-1

cdr3_aa: CASSDGQGIYEQYF
cdr3_nt: TGTGCCAGCAGTGACGGACAGGGGATCTACGAGCAGTACTTC
j_call: TRBJ2-7
d_call: TRBD1
clone_size: NA
v_call: TRBV6-1

cdr3_aa: CASSVGQQETQYF
cdr3_nt: TGTGCCAGCAGCGTAGGACAGCAAGAGACCCAGTACTTC
j_call: TRBJ2-5
d_call: NA
clone_size: NA
v_call: TRBV9

cdr3_aa: CASSPDLRAEAFF
cdr3_nt: TGCGCCAGCAGCCCGGATCTCCGGGCTGAAGCTTTCTTT
j_call: TRBJ1-1
d_call: NA
clone_size: NA
v_call: TRBV10-1

cdr3_aa: CASSSQGAGETQYF
cdr3_nt: TGTGCCAGTAGTTCGCAGGGGGCGGGGGAGACCCAGTACTTC
j_call: TRBJ2-5
d_call: TRBD1
clone_size: NA
v_call: TRBV19

cdr3_aa: CATTRLVNEKLFF
cdr3_nt: TGTGCCACCACCCGGTTGGTTAATGAAAAACTGTTTTTT
j_call: TRBJ1-4
d_call: NA
clone_size: NA
v_call: TRBV6-5

cdr3_aa: CASSLDPLRHIYNEQFF
cdr3_nt: TGTGCCAGCAGCTTAGACCCGCTAAGACATATCTACAATGAGCAGTTCTTC
j_call: TRBJ2-1
d_call: NA
clone_size: NA
v_call: TRBV11-2

cdr3_aa: CATSDFGTASGANVLTF
cdr3_nt: TGTGCCACCAGTGATTTTGGGACAGCCTCTGGGGCCAACGTCCTGACTTTC
j_call: TRBJ2-6
d_call: TRBD1
clone_size: NA
v_call: TRBV24-1

cdr3_aa: CSASPVAGRSGETQYF
cdr3_nt: TGCAGTGCTAGTCCCGTAGCCGGTCGCTCGGGGGAGACCCAGTACTTC
j_call: TRBJ2-5
d_call: NA
clone_size: NA
v_call: TRBV20-1

cdr3_aa: CASRLQGATNEKLFF
cdr3_nt: TGCGCCAGCCGGCTACAGGGGGCAACTAATGAAAAACTGTTTTTT
j_call: TRBJ1-4
d_call: TRBD1
clone_size: NA
v_call: TRBV5-1

cdr3_aa: CASSRLTEEHSPLHF
cdr3_nt: TGTGCCAGCAGCCGCTTAACAGAAGAGCATTCACCCCTCCACTTT
j_call: TRBJ1-6
d_call: NA
clone_size: NA
v_call: TRBV7-9

cdr3_aa: CASSGTESGIYNEQFF
cdr3_nt: TGTGCCAGCAGTGGGACCGAGTCGGGGATCTACAATGAGCAGTTCTTC
j_call: TRBJ2-1
d_call: NA
clone_size: NA
v_call: TRBV2

cdr3_aa: CASSFPETDYGYTF
cdr3_nt: TGCGCCAGCAGCTTTCCGGAGACGGACTATGGCTACACCTTC
j_call: TRBJ1-2
d_call: NA
clone_size: NA
v_call: TRBV5-1

cdr3_aa: CAWSVPGGGYTF
cdr3_nt: TGTGCCTGGAGTGTACCTGGGGGGGGCTACACCTTC
j_call: TRBJ1-2
d_call: NA
clone_size: NA
v_call: TRBV30

cdr3_aa: CASSPPGGRYEQYF
cdr3_nt: TGTGCCAGCAGCCCCCCTGGCGGGAGGTACGAGCAGTACTTC
j_call: TRBJ2-7
d_call: TRBD2
clone_size: NA
v_call: TRBV7-2

cdr3_aa: CASSSPGQGAGEQYF
cdr3_nt: TGCGCCAGCAGTTCCCCCGGACAGGGGGCGGGGGAGCAGTACTTC
j_call: TRBJ2-7
d_call: TRBD1
clone_size: NA
v_call: TRBV23-1

cdr3_aa: CASSPDTGALSSYNEQFF
cdr3_nt: TGCGCCAGCAGCCCGGATACGGGAGCCTTGAGCTCCTACAATGAGCAGTTCTTC
j_call: TRBJ2-1
d_call: NA
clone_size: NA
v_call: TRBV5-1

cdr3_aa: CASSQKPRAFYNSPLHF
cdr3_nt: TGTGCCAGCAGCCAAAAACCCCGAGCCTTCTATAATTCACCCCTCCACTTT
j_call: TRBJ1-6
d_call: NA
clone_size: NA
v_call: TRBV14

cdr3_aa: CASTRENYGYTF
cdr3_nt: TGTGCCAGCACCCGTGAGAACTATGGCTACACCTTC
j_call: TRBJ1-2
d_call: NA
clone_size: NA
v_call: TRBV7-9

cdr3_aa: CAIQGSGLSQETQYF
cdr3_nt: TGTGCCATACAAGGATCAGGGCTCTCCCAAGAGACCCAGTACTTC
j_call: TRBJ2-5
d_call: NA
clone_size: NA
v_call: TRBV2

cdr3_aa: CASSLKGLYQETQYF
cdr3_nt: TGTGCCAGCAGCTTGAAGGGACTGTACCAAGAGACCCAGTACTTC
j_call: TRBJ2-5
d_call: NA
clone_size: NA
v_call: TRBV7-3